These T cell receptor beta chains were read from a single sample in a study of T cell responses to AZD1222 COVID-19 vaccine. Libraries were prepared by immunoSEQ multiplex PCR; TCRdb keeps only in-frame clonotypes and omits some of them. Here the sample spans approximately 170,000 clones, about 90% being singletons. This specimen was peripheral blood, taken 28 days after the second AZD1222 dose. These receptors came from an adult who received the AZD1222 COVID-19 vaccine. The CDR3 runs from the conserved cysteine through the conserved F or W. A D gene is named only where the DNA matches it firmly. Size values are once, few and many counts, or a class for expanded clones, and some rows have none.

.	TRBV24-1	TRBJ2-1	.	TGTGCCACCAGTCCTGGGGGGGGGCGCGATGAGCAGTTCTTC	CATSPGGGRDEQFF
TRBD2	TRBV5-1	TRBJ2-3	.	TGCGCCAGCAGCTTGGGTCTAGCGGGGGCCGGCGATACGCAGTATTTT	CASSLGLAGAGDTQYF
TRBD1	TRBV7-3	TRBJ2-5	once	TGTGCCAGCAGCTTAAATTCAGGGGGAGAGACCCAGTACTTC	CASSLNSGGETQYF
.	TRBV29-1	TRBJ2-7	.	TGCAGCGCCGAGACAGCCTACGAGCAGTACTTC	CSAETAYEQYF
.	TRBV19	TRBJ2-3	.	TGTGCCAGTAGTACGGGCTCACGAGATACGCAGTATTTT	CASSTGSRDTQYF
TRBD1	TRBV9	TRBJ1-2	.	TGTGCCAGCAGCGCGGGACAGGGGGCATTAGGGGGCTACACCTTC	CASSAGQGALGGYTF
.	TRBV28	TRBJ2-2	.	TGTGCCAGCAGTTTATTGGGGGCCCGATACACCGGGGAGCTGTTTTTT	CASSLLGARYTGELFF
.	TRBV10-1	TRBJ2-3	.	TGCGCCAGCAGTGAGAAGTTAGGAGAGCCTAGCACAGATACGCAGTATTTT	CASSEKLGEPSTDTQYF
.	TRBV29-1	TRBJ1-1	.	TGCAGCGTTGTTGTTCGGGCCACTGAAGCTTTCTTT	CSVVVRATEAFF
.	TRBV7-8	TRBJ1-1	.	TGTGCCAGCAGCTTCGTCTCGCCGTGGGTCCGGGGGGCTTTCTTT	CASSFVSPWVRGAFF
.	TRBV30	TRBJ1-2	.	TGTGCCTGGAGTGGGGCCCCGGCGGAGGGTGGCTACACCTTC	CAWSGAPAEGGYTF
TRBD2	TRBV5-5	TRBJ2-4	.	TGTGCCAGCAGCTTGTTGGGGACTAGCGGGGAAGGGTACTTC	CASSLLGTSGEGYF
TRBD1	TRBV3-1/TRBV3-2	TRBJ1-2	.	TGTGCCAGCAGCCAGGGGTGGGGACAGGGCCCACCGATTAACTATGGCTACACCTTC	CASSQGWGQGPPINYGYTF
.	TRBV9	TRBJ1-2	.	TGTGCCAGCAGCCGCACGGGGGGCTACACCTTC	CASSRTGGYTF
.	TRBV3-1/TRBV3-2	TRBJ2-7	.	TGTGCCAGCAGCCCTAGAACCTACGAGCAGTACTTC	CASSPRTYEQYF
.	TRBV3-1/TRBV3-2	TRBJ1-4	.	TGTGCCAGCAGCATTACCGGGACGGCCCTTAATGAAAAACTGTTTTTT	CASSITGTALNEKLFF
.	TRBV6-5	TRBJ1-5	.	TGTGCCAGCAGTTACGGAGGGGGTCATCAGCCCCAGCATTTT	CASSYGGGHQPQHF
.	TRBV28	TRBJ1-4	.	TGTGCCAGCAGTTTGAGGGGAGGTATAGCGTTTTTT	CASSLRGGIAFF
TRBD2	TRBV11-2	TRBJ2-1	.	TGTGCCAGCAGCTTATCCGGGGGGGCAGGCAATGAGCAGTTCTTC	CASSLSGGAGNEQFF
TRBD1	TRBV6-5	TRBJ2-1	.	TGTGCCAGCAGTACCGGGACAGTTTGGTACAATGAGCAGTTCTTC	CASSTGTVWYNEQFF
.	TRBV30	TRBJ1-1	.	TGTGCCTGGAACGTAGGGCAAGGCACTGAAGCTTTCTTT	CAWNVGQGTEAFF
TRBD1	TRBV4-2	TRBJ1-1	few	TGTGCCAGCAGCAAGCCGGGACAGAAGAACACTGAAGCTTTCTTT	CASSKPGQKNTEAFF
TRBD1	TRBV7-2	TRBJ1-2	few	TGTGCCAGCAGCTTAGTGAAAACCGACAGGGTCACTAACTATGGCTACACCTTC	CASSLVKTDRVTNYGYTF
.	TRBV3-1/TRBV3-2	TRBJ2-5	.	TGTGCCAGCAGCCAAGGTTTGGCCGCGGAGACCCAGTACTTC	CASSQGLAAETQYF
.	TRBV28	TRBJ2-6	.	TGTGCCAGCCGCCCTCCAGGGTCTGGGGCCAACGTCCTGACTTTC	CASRPPGSGANVLTF
.	TRBV4-1	TRBJ1-3	.	TGCGCCAGCAGCCAAGATGGACTCTCTGGAAACACCATATATTTT	CASSQDGLSGNTIYF
TRBD1	TRBV6-5	TRBJ2-7	.	TGTGCCAGCAGTTACACGGACAGGGCCTACGAGCAGTACTTC	CASSYTDRAYEQYF
TRBD1	TRBV6-5	TRBJ1-1	.	TGTGCCAGCAGGCAAGACAGGGTGAACACTGAAGCTTTCTTT	CASRQDRVNTEAFF
.	TRBV5-4	TRBJ1-2	.	TGTGCCACCCGACGGGACAACTATGGCTACACCTTC	CATRRDNYGYTF
TRBD1	TRBV10-3	TRBJ2-2	.	TGTGCCACCTCCGGGACAGGGGCCGAGACCAAAACCGGGGAGCTGTTTTTT	CATSGTGAETKTGELFF
.	TRBV27	TRBJ2-5	.	TGTGCCAGCAGTTTGGTGGGATTTCAAGAGACCCAGTACTTC	CASSLVGFQETQYF
TRBD2	TRBV3-1/TRBV3-2	TRBJ2-5	.	TGTGCCAGCAGCCAAGGGACCCCGGGACTAGCCGGGGGGACAATCCAGTACTTC	CASSQGTPGLAGGTIQYF
TRBD2	TRBV7-3	TRBJ2-3	.	TGTGCCAGCAGCTTAGGGCTAGCGGGGAGGACAGATACGCAGTATTTT	CASSLGLAGRTDTQYF
TRBD1	TRBV6-6	TRBJ2-7	.	TGTGCCAGCAGCACAACCGGGACAGGGTCGTACTTC	CASSTTGTGSYF
TRBD1	TRBV6-2/TRBV6-3	TRBJ1-1	.	TGTGCCAGCAGTTACTCCCCAGACAGGGGGCGATGGGGTGAAGCTTTCTTT	CASSYSPDRGRWGEAFF
TRBD1	TRBV5-4	TRBJ2-4	.	TGTGCCAGCAGCCGAGGGGGCTCGGACATTCAGTACTTC	CASSRGGSDIQYF
TRBD1	TRBV5-1	TRBJ2-7	.	TGCGCCAGCAGCCCGGCTTACCGGGGACAGGGGGTTTACGAGCAGTACTTC	CASSPAYRGQGVYEQYF